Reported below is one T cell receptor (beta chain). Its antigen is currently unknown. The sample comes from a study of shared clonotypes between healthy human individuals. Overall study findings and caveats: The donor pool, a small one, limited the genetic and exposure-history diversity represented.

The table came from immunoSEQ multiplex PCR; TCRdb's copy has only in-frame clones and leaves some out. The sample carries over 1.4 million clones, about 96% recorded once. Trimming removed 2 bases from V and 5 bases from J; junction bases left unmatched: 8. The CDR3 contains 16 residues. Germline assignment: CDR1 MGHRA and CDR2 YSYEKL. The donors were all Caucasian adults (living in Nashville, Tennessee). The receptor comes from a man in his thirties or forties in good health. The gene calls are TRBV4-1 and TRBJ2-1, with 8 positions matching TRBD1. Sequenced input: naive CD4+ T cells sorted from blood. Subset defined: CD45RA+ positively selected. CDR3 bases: TGCGCCAGCAGCCAATACCCCCCGACAGGGGACAATGAGCAGTTCTTC. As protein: CASSQYPPTGDNEQFF.